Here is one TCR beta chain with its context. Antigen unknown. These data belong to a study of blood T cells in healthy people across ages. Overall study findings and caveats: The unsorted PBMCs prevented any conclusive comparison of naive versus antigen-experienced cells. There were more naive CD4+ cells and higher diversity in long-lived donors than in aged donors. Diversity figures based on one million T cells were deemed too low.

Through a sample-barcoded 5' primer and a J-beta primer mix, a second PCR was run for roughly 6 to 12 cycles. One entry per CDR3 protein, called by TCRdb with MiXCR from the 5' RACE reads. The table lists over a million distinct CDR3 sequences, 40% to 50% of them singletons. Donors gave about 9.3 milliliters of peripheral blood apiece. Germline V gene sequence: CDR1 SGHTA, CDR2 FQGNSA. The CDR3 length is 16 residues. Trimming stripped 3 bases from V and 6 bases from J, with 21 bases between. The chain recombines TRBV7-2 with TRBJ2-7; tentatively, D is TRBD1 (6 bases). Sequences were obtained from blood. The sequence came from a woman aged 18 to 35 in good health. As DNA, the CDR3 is TGTGCCAGCAGCTTCGGTGGCGGACAGCGGTTCAGCGAGCAGTACTTC. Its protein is CASSFGGGQRFSEQYF.